This TCR beta chain was identified in a study of control samples from healthy donors and cancer patients. V was cut by 6 bases and J by 4 bases, with 7 bases left in between. This CDR3 comprises 13 residues. From germline, CDR1 is SNHLY and CDR2 FYNNEI. The protocol was immunoSEQ multiplex PCR, while the TCRdb copy is restricted to in-frame clones and leaves out a portion. The sample includes about 50,000 clones, 95% to 97% seen only once; the top ten take around 1.9%. The rearrangement uses TRBV2 and TRBJ1-6; D ambiguous. The sequencing input was blood. The sequence was collected from a woman aged 25 to 39 in good health. The DNA for the CDR3 is TGTGCCAGCAGGGCCGATTATAATTCACCCCTCCACTTT. Amino acids: CASRADYNSPLHF.